This TCR beta chain was sequenced during a study of T cell changes during pregnancy in multiple sclerosis. The protocol was immunoSEQ multiplex PCR, while the TCRdb copy is restricted to in-frame clones and leaves out a portion. Here the sample spans roughly 100,000 clones, roughly 92% being singletons. The count of this clone is one. The CDR3 consists of 14 residues. V lost 2 bases and J lost 4; bases outside the gene matches: 4. Germline V CDR1 and CDR2: MGHDK, SYGVNS. The TCR sequence derives from a female donor with multiple sclerosis, enrolled in a pregnancy study. Sequencing was performed on peripheral blood, taken after pregnancy. The V call is TRBV25-1, the J call TRBJ1-2, with 7 bases aligning to TRBD1. CDR3 sequence: CASSERKGAYGYTF. DNA for the CDR3: TGTGCCAGCAGTGAACGCAAGGGGGCCTATGGCTACACCTTC.